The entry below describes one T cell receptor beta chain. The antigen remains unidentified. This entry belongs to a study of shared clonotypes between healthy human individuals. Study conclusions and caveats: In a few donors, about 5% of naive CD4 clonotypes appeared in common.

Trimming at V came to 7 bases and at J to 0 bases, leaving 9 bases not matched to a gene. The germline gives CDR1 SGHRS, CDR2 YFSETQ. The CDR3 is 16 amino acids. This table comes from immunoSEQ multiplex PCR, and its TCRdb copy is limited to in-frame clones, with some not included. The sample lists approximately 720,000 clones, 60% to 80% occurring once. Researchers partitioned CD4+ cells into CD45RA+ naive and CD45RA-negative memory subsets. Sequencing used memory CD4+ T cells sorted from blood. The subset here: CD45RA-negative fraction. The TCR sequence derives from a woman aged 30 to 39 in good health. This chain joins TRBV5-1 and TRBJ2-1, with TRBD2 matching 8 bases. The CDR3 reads CASGQSSGGSYNEQFF. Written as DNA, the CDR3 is TGCGCCAGCGGCCAGAGCAGCGGGGGCTCCTACAATGAGCAGTTCTTC.